This TCR beta chain was identified during a study of lymphopenia after photon versus proton radiotherapy. Study-wide results and caveats: Post-nadir diversity loss with photons came from oligoclonal expansion, particularly CD8+ Temra cells. Proton therapy kept repertoires fairly stable, unlike photons, which gained effector/memory cells. Larger post-nadir TCR diversity loss correlated inversely with survival in deceased patients. Only patients who died were analyzed for survival; proton advantage is unproven.

Sequenced by immunoSEQ multiplex PCR; TCRdb stores in-frame clones only, minus some. The sample records some 27,000 clones, about 83% being singletons. Worth noting for this clone: Its matching antigen is unknown.

The CDR3 contains 17 residues. Germline CDR1 is SGDLS and CDR2 is YYNGEE. V lost 2 bases, J lost 4 bases, and 13 bases stayed unmatched. The chain has TRBV9 and TRBJ1-1; 8 nucleotides match TRBD1. This receptor was taken from a woman aged 55-70 years with cholangiocarcinoma. Some clones in this sample may be carry-over from other donors' samples. Specimen: peripheral blood, collected from a patient treated with proton-based radiotherapy. In DNA, the CDR3 is TGTGCCAGCAGCGTCCGGAGGGACAGGCCACCGGGCACTGAAGCTTTCTTT. This codes for CASSVRRDRPPGTEAFF.